This record looks at one TCR beta chain sequence and its context. Its antigen is undetermined. TCRdb's copy holds only in-frame clones and misses some; the assay was immunoSEQ multiplex PCR. The data hold some 520,000 clones, with around 90% observed a single time. The data originate from a study of Ad26.COV2.S vaccination and SARS-CoV-2 variants. Looking at the study overall: Intramuscular Ad26.COV2.S doses were given once or twice, 56 days apart. Whole-study results and caveats: In vaccinated individuals, spike-specific CD8+ and CD4+ T cell responses reportedly displayed substantial breadth. The TCR breadth and depth analyses may have understated or missed part of the total T cell responses.

Noted treatment: some 19 received Ad26.COV2.S at low or high dose, single or two shots; roughly five received placebo; per-sample allocation not given. The samples date from day 63 after the first vaccine or placebo injection. In Boston, an adult donor aged 18-55 years took part. Losses at the gene ends were 5 bases for V and 0 bases for J; bases not matched to a gene: 5. The CDR3 consists of 15 residues. CDR1 and CDR2 from the germline V gene are SEHNR and FQNEAQ (reference sequence). The sample was peripheral blood, taken in a trial of Ad26.COV2.S vaccine versus placebo. The chain employs TRBV7-9 and TRBJ2-3; 7 nucleotides agree with TRBD1. The origin of this receptor is a person between 18 and 59 years old who received the Ad26.COV2.S COVID-19 vaccine or a placebo. The CDR3 DNA reads as TGTGCCAGCAGCCCGACAGGGATTAGCACAGATACGCAGTATTTT. Encoded protein: CASSPTGISTDTQYF.